This T cell receptor (beta chain) was sequenced for a study of blood T cell repertoires in COVID-19. Across the study: The United States, Italy and Spain provided the acute and convalescent COVID-19 samples. Sample material is recorded as cDNA or gDNA derived from T cells, B-cell-depleted T cells, or PBMCs.

Original processing notes: For nucleated cells, counts were estimated from reference gene primer amplification. Repertoires were generated with immunoSEQ multiplex PCR, while TCRdb's copy carries only in-frame clones and drops some. Clone size and the V and J calls come from that table; the DNA yielded D and trimming. Counted here are approximately 83,000 clones, approximately 86% occurring once; the ten biggest clones make up around 6.6%. The sample taken for sequencing was peripheral blood. The clonotype comes from a man between 65 and 85 years old with acute or convalescent COVID-19.

In DNA form, the CDR3 reads TGCGCCAGCAGCTCAGGACAGGGGGCGGGAAACACCATATATTTT. Protein sequence: CASSSGQGAGNTIYF. This chain uses TRBV4-1 with TRBJ1-3; 11 nucleotides align to TRBD1. This CDR3 comprises 15 residues. Germline V CDR1 and CDR2: MGHRA, YSYEKL. Trimming at V came to 5 bases and at J to 4 bases, leaving 4 bases not matched to a gene.